This T cell receptor (beta chain) was obtained from a study of OX40 agonist ivuxolimab in advanced cancers. On the study more broadly: The dose-escalation cohort was around 83% male, with a mean age of around 54 years, ranging roughly 23 to 90. Three individuals attained partial responses, comprising one hepatocellular carcinoma case and two cutaneous melanoma cases.

Sequencing used immunoSEQ multiplex PCR; TCRdb keeps in-frame clones, though not all of them. The sample includes tens of thousands of clones, 86% of them seen just once. About this clone itself: What it binds is unknown.

Findings and caveats of the study: Clonal expansion was seen in CD4+ and CD8+ blood T cells by week 6 at 0.1 to 3.0 mg/kg. More expanded clones were seen, on average, in CD8+ T cells than in CD4+.

CDR1 and CDR2 from the germline V gene are SNHLY and FYNNEI. V was shortened by 8 bases and J by 7 bases, with 21 bases between the two germline ends. The CDR3 runs to 14 residues. The chain is built from TRBV2 and TRBJ2-7, with D possibly being TRBD2 (6 bases). The sample was CD4+ or CD8+ T cells sorted from blood, taken in a trial of the OX40 agonist ivuxolimab. This TCR came from an adult with an advanced solid tumor such as melanoma, head and neck, liver or kidney cancer. CDR3 nucleotide sequence: TGTGCCAGCGGGGAGCCCCCTCTGGAGGGGGAGCAGTACTTC. This translates into CASGEPPLEGEQYF.